The 14 T cell receptor beta chains given below trace back to one sample, sequenced in a study of cytomegalovirus exposure and HLA in healthy donors. The PCR used 60 Vbeta and 13 Jbeta primers. Clones were sequenced by immunoSEQ multiplex PCR, and TCRdb holds only the in-frame ones, with some missing. The sample includes over 150,000 clones, roughly 79% of them seen just once. Sequencing was carried out using PBMCs. Every receptor here comes from a woman between 50 and 59 years old in good health and CMV-seronegative.

The chain has TRBV4-3 and TRBJ1-1, with D possibly being TRBD1 (6 bases). The germline V gene encodes CDR1 LGHNA and CDR2 YSLEER. The CDR3 consists of 14 residues. V was shortened by 1 base and J by 0 bases, with 6 bases between the two germline ends. The CDR3 DNA reads as TGCGCCAGCAGCCAAGGGACAGTGAACACTGAAGCTTTCTTT. Amino acid sequence: CASSQGTVNTEAFF.

V and J are TRBV6-5 and TRBJ2-5; D gene ambiguous. Matching the DNA end better, TRBJ2-7 makes the J call doubtful. Germline V CDR1 and CDR2: MNHEY, SVGAGI. This CDR3 is built from 14 residues. The DNA of the CDR3 is TGTGCCAGCAGTCAAACTTGGAGCTCCTACGAGCAGTACTTC. Translation: CASSQTWSSYEQYF.

The chain recombines TRBV27 with TRBJ2-3; 9 bases line up with TRBD2. The J segment lost 5 bases and the V segment lost 6 bases, leaving 6 bases of the junction unmatched. CDR3 length equals 14 residues. CDR1 MNHEY and CDR2 SMNVEV come from the germline V gene (reference sequence). CDR3 sequence: CASRTGGRGDTQYF. The DNA for the CDR3 is TGTGCCAGCAGGACTGGCGGGAGGGGAGATACGCAGTATTTT.

The gene calls are TRBV28 and TRBJ2-3, with 10 bases that match TRBD2. The CDR3 runs to 18 residues. Germline assignment: CDR1 MDHEN and CDR2 SYDVKM. J lost 2 bases, V lost 7 bases, and 15 bases had no gene match. CDR3 amino acids: CASTALAGVGIYTDTQYF. CDR3 nucleotide sequence: TGTGCCAGCACTGCGCTAGCGGGAGTGGGAATATACACAGATACGCAGTATTTT.

The count of this clone is one. The chain recombines TRBV7-9 with TRBJ1-1, with D unclear. The CDR3 is 14 residues long. Trimming shortened V by 6 bases and J by 1 base, and 12 bases separated the two germline ends. Germline-derived CDR1 and CDR2 are SEHNR and FQNEAQ (reference sequence). Written as DNA, the CDR3 is TGTGCCAGCAGACGGGAGGTAGGGAACACTGAAGCTTTCTTT. Translated, it gives CASRREVGNTEAFF. The full variable domain, rest sourced from reference TRBV7-9 and TRBJ1-1, is DTGVSQNPRHKITKRGQNVTFRCDPISEHNRLYWYRQTLGQGPEFLTYFQNEAQLEKSRLLSDRFSAERPKGSFSTLEIQRTEQGDSAMYLCASRREVGNTEAFFGQGTRLTVV.

This clone was seen only a few times. This chain connects TRBV19 to TRBJ1-5; no definite D call. The V gene's germline CDR1 is LNHDA and CDR2 SQIVND (reference sequence). The length of the CDR3 is 16 residues. The ends were cut back, 3 bases at V and 6 bases at J, with 18 bases in the middle. Written as DNA, the CDR3 is TGTGCCAGTAGTATCGATGGTTATTTCGGGTCTCAGCCCCAGCATTTT. This translates into CASSIDGYFGSQPQHF.

The chain uses TRBV11-2 and TRBJ1-1; perhaps TRBD1 as D (6 bases). V gave up 0 bases and J gave up 5 bases, with 13 bases separating them. CDR3 size: 15 residues. Germline V gene data show CDR1 as SGHAT and CDR2 as FQNNGV. The CDR3 sequence is CASSLEQGVGTEAFF. DNA for the CDR3: TGTGCCAGCAGCTTAGAACAGGGAGTAGGTACTGAAGCTTTCTTT.

This clone was counted between two and nine times. This CDR3 reads CASSPLNSLNTEAFF. CDR3 DNA sequence: TGTGCCAGCAGTCCCCTGAACAGCTTGAACACTGAAGCTTTCTTT. This chain joins TRBV25-1 and TRBJ1-1; D ambiguous. Germline V gives CDR1 MGHDK, CDR2 SYGVNS. The CDR3 covers 15 residues. The V gene lost 5 bases and the J gene lost 0 bases, with 13 bases spanning the gap.

The sample holds a few counts of this clone. The gene calls are TRBV9 and TRBJ2-4; 11 bases map to TRBD1. V was clipped by 1 base and J by 6 bases; unmatched bases: 6. The germline gives CDR1 SGDLS, CDR2 YYNGEE. The CDR3 runs to 16 residues. CDR3 residues: CASSVLGQGAGNIQYF. The DNA of the CDR3 is TGTGCCAGCAGCGTATTAGGACAGGGGGCTGGAAACATTCAGTACTTC.

The rearrangement joins TRBV11-3 to TRBJ2-1; the D is unclear. The germline gives CDR1 SGHNT, CDR2 YENEEA. This CDR3 has 13 amino acids. Trimming stripped 4 bases from V and 7 bases from J, with 11 bases between. CDR3 sequence reads: CASSSRSGNEQFF. CDR3 sequence (DNA): TGTGCCAGCAGCTCACGGAGTGGGAATGAGCAGTTCTTC.

This clone came up a few times. CDR3 nucleotide sequence: TGCGCCAGCAGCCAGGGAGGGTGGACTGAAGCTTTCTTT. Translating it yields CASSQGGWTEAFF. The chain joins TRBV4-1 to TRBJ1-1; unclear D gene. The germline V gene has CDR1 MGHRA and CDR2 YSYEKL. This CDR3 is 13 amino acids long. The V end lost 3 bases, the J end lost 5 bases, and 10 bases lay between the germline ends.

The chain couples TRBV4-2 to TRBJ2-1; TRBD2 agrees at 16 bases. CDR1 is LGHNA and CDR2 is YNFKEQ in the germline V gene. CDR3 length equals 19 residues. After removal of 4 bases from V and 0 bases from J, the junction contained 6 bases not matched to a gene. The CDR3 DNA follows: TGTGCCAGCAGCCGCGGGACTAGCGGGGGGGGGAGCTCCTACAATGAGCAGTTCTTC. It encodes CASSRGTSGGGSSYNEQFF.

The chain combines TRBV5-1 with TRBJ2-2; a possible D gene is TRBD2 (5 bases). CDR3 length: 15 residues. Germline V gene lookup returns CDR1 SGHRS and CDR2 YFSETQ. The V end was cut by 4 bases, the J end by 4 bases, with 14 bases between. The CDR3 reads CASSLAEGSTGELFF. CDR3 nucleotides: TGCGCCAGCAGCCTAGCCGAGGGATCCACCGGGGAGCTGTTTTTT.

This clone was counted a few times. The chain links TRBV27 to TRBJ2-1; tentatively, D is TRBD1 (7 bases). The CDR3 spans 16 residues. Germline V gives CDR1 MNHEY, CDR2 SMNVEV (reference sequence). With 5 bases removed from V and 3 bases from J, the gap between germline ends came to 17 bases. CDR3 sequence reads: CASSLEGASYYNEQFF. The CDR3 bases are TGTGCCAGCAGTCTGGAGGGGGCATCCTACTACAATGAGCAGTTCTTC.